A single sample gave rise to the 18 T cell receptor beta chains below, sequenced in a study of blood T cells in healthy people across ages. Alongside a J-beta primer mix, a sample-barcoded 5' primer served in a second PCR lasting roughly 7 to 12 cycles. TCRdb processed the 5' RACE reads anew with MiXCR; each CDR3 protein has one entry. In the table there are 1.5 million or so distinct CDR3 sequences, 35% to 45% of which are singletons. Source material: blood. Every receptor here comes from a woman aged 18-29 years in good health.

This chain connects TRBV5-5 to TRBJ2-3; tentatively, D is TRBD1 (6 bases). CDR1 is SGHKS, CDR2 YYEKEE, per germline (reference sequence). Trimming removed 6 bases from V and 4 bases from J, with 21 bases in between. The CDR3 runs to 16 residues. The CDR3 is CASTGYGKRGSDTQYF. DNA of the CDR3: TGTGCCAGCACGGGGTACGGGAAGAGGGGGTCAGATACGCAGTATTTT.

The CDR3 sequence: CASSRRSGAGNTIYF. The CDR3, as DNA: TGCGCCAGCAGCCGCAGATCAGGGGCTGGAAACACCATATATTTT. The J gene is TRBJ1-3, the V gene TRBV4-3, with D tentatively TRBD1 (6 bases). This CDR3 is 15 amino acids long. From germline, CDR1 is LGHNA and CDR2 YSLEER. Trimming pared 4 bases from V and 2 bases from J, leaving 12 bases between.

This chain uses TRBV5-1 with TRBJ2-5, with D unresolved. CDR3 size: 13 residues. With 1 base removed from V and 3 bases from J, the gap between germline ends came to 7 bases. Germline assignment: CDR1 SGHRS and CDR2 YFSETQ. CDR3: CASSLITEETQYF. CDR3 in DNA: TGCGCCAGCAGCTTGATCACGGAAGAGACCCAGTACTTC.

The CDR3 spells CASYDRGRGDTQYF. The CDR3 region has the DNA TGTGCCAGCTACGACAGGGGGCGCGGAGATACGCAGTATTTT. The rearrangement uses TRBV3-1 and TRBJ2-3; 10 nucleotides line up with TRBD1. The V segment lost 8 bases and the J segment 5 bases; nucleotides outside the gene matches: 7. The germline gives CDR1 LGHDT, CDR2 YNNKEL (reference sequence). The CDR3 has 14 residues.

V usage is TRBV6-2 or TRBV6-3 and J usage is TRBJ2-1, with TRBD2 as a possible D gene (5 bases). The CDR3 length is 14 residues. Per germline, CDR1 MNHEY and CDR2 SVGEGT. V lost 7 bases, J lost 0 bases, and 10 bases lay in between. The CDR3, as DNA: TGTGCCAGCACTCGACTACACTCCTACAATGAGCAGTTCTTC. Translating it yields CASTRLHSYNEQFF.

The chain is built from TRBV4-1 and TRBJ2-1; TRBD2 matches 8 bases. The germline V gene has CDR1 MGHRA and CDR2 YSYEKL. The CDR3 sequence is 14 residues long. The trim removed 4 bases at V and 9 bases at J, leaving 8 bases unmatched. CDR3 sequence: CASSPGGSGGEQFF. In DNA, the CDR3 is TGCGCCAGCAGCCCGGGGGGGAGTGGCGGTGAGCAGTTCTTC.

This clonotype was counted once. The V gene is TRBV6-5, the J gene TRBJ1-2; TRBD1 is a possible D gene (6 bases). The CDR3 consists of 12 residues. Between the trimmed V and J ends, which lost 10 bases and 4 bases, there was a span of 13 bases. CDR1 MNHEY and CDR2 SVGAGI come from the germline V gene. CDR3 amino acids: CAIRTEVYGYTF. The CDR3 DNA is TGTGCCATTCGGACAGAGGTCTATGGCTACACCTTC.

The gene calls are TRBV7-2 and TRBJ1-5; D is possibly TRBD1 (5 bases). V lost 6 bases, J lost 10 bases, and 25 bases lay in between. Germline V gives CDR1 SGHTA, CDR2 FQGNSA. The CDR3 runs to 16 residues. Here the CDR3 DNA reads TGTGCCAGCAGTTTAATGGCTCGGGGCCTTCCATCTCCCCAGCATTTT. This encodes CASSLMARGLPSPQHF. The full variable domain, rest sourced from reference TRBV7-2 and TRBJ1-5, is GAGVSQSPSNKVTEKGKDVELRCDPISGHTALYWYRQSLGQGLEFLIYFQGNSAPDKSGLPSDRFSAERTGGSVSTLTIQRTQQEDSAVYLCASSLMARGLPSPQHFGDGTRLSIL.

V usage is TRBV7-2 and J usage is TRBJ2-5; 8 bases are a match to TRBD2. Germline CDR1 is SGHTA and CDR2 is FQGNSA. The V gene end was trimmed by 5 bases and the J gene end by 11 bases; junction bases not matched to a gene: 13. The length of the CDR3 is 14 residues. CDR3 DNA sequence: TGTGCCAGCAGCCGACAGCGGGAGAAAGATGAGCAGTACTTC. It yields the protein CASSRQREKDEQYF.

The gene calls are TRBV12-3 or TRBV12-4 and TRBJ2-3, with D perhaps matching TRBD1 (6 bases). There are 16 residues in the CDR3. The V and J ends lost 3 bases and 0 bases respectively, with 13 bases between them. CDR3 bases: TGTGCCAGCAGTTTTTACCTGACAGGTAGCACAGATACGCAGTATTTT. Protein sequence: CASSFYLTGSTDTQYF.

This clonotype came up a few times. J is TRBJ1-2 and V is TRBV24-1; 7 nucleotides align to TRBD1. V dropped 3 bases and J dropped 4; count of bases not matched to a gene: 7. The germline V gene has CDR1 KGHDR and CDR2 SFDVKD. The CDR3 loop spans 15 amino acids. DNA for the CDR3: TGTGCCACCAGTGATCCCGCGACAGGGACCTATGGCTACACCTTC. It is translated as CATSDPATGTYGYTF.

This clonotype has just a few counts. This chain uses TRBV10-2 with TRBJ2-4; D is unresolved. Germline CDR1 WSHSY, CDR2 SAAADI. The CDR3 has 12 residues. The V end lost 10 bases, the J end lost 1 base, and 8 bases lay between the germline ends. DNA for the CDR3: TGCGCCACTGGCCCCGCCAAAAACATTCAGTACTTC. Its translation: CATGPAKNIQYF.

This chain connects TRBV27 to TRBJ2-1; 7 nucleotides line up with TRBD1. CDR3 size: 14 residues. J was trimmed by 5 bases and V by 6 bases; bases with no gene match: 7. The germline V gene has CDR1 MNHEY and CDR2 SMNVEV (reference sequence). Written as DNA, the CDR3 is TGTGCCAGCAGACTAGTTACAGGGGACAATGAGCAGTTCTTC. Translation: CASRLVTGDNEQFF.

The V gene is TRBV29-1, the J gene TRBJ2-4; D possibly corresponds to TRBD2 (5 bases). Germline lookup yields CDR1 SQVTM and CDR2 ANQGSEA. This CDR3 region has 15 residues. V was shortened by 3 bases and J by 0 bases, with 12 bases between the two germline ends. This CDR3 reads CSVEAGGLAKNIQYF. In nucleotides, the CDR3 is TGCAGCGTTGAGGCCGGAGGCCTAGCCAAAAACATTCAGTACTTC.

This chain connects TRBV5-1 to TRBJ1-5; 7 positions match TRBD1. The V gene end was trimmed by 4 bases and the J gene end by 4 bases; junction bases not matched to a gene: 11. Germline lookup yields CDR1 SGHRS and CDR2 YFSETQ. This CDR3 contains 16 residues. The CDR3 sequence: CASSPGAGGRNQPQHF. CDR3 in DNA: TGCGCCAGCAGCCCCGGTGCAGGGGGACGTAATCAGCCCCAGCATTTT.

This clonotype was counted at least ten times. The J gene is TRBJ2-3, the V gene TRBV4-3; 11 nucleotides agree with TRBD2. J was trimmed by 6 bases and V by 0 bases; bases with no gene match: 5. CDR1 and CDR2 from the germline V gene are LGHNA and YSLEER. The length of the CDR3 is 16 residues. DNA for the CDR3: TGCGCCAGCAGCCAAGAAACTAGCGGGAGATGGGATACGCAGTATTTT. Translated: CASSQETSGRWDTQYF.

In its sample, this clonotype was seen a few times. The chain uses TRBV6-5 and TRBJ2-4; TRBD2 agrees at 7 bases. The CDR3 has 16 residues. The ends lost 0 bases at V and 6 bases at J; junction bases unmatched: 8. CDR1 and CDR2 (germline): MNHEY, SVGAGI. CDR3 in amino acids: CASSYSSGTNRNIQYF. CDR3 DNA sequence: TGTGCCAGCAGTTACTCTTCCGGGACTAATAGAAACATTCAGTACTTC.

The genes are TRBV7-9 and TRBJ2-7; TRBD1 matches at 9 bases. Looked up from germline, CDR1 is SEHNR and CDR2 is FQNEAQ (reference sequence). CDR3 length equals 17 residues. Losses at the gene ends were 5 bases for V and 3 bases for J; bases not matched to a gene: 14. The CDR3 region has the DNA TGTGCCAGCAGCCTCGTTCGGGGACAGGGAACCAACTACGAGCAGTACTTC. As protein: CASSLVRGQGTNYEQYF.